Listed below are T cell receptor beta chains from one sample, sequenced in a study of T-cell reconstitution after alpha-beta-depleted transplantation in children. TCRdb fed the PCR reads into MiXCR, producing one record per CDR3 protein. The sample lists 200,000 or so distinct CDR3 sequences, approximately 8.4% seen once, with roughly a third in the top ten. Sequencing used PBMCs, mostly from graft donor cells, obtained 360 days after TCRalphabeta/CD19-depleted stem cell transplant. The receptors originated from a male patient between 2 and 10 years old who had a stem cell transplant for acute myeloid leukemia, so the T cells may come from the graft donor. Both conserved end residues are part of each CDR3.

TRBJ2-2,TRBV3-1,CASSRTSTGELFF
TRBJ1-3,TRBV18,CASSPSHVNTIYF
TRBJ1-1,TRBV10-1,CASSEKDLGQMNTEAFF
TRBJ1-2,TRBV7-9,CASSSRTGGYGYTF
TRBJ2-4,TRBV5-1,CASSLGGTDKNIQYF
TRBJ1-5,TRBV3-1,CASSRTGGNQPQHF
TRBJ1-2,TRBV12-3/TRBV12-4,CASSFRDSHLSGYTF
TRBJ1-2,TRBV20-1,CSARFGYGYTF
TRBJ2-3,TRBV12-3/TRBV12-4,CASSLQGQSTDTQYF
TRBJ1-2,TRBV5-1,CASSLDVYYGYTF
TRBJ2-3,TRBV28,CASSPSSMDTQYF
TRBJ1-4,TRBV18,CASSLTGLDEKLFF
TRBJ2-1,TRBV11-1,CASSSFGGRAGSYNEQFF
TRBJ2-7,TRBV12-3/TRBV12-4,CASSQTTGGYEQYF
TRBJ1-5,TRBV7-9,CASSLVVDQPQHF
TRBJ2-1,TRBV12-3/TRBV12-4,CASKPGLAGGPEQFF
TRBJ2-1,TRBV12-3/TRBV12-4,CASSRDSGLAGDLYNEQFF
TRBJ2-7,TRBV20-1,CSATRDPHYEQYF
TRBJ2-1,TRBV4-1,CASSRTSGEPLWEQFF
TRBJ2-1,TRBV5-1,CASSFLLAGAGNEQFF
TRBJ2-1,TRBV23-1,CASWPGRTMNEQFF
TRBJ2-1,TRBV5-1,CASSSPTSGGVHYNEQFF
TRBJ2-1,TRBV20-1,CSAAVASGDSYNEQFF
TRBJ2-7,TRBV29-1,CSVAGYEQYF
TRBJ2-2,TRBV5-1,CASSLAVAGENTGELFF
TRBJ2-1,TRBV15,CATSRDMASGVYNEQFF
TRBJ2-5,TRBV12-3/TRBV12-4,CASSLVAGLYQETQYF
TRBJ2-1,TRBV11-2,CASSFLAAPAGQFF
TRBJ1-1,TRBV27,CASRDRGYTEAFF
TRBJ2-7,TRBV10-3,CAISVASGSSRSYEQYF
TRBJ2-1,TRBV2,CASSTRTGGKSYNEQFF
TRBJ1-3,TRBV27,CASSATGRLGNTIYF
TRBJ1-1,TRBV29-1,CSVGGRQKIEAFF
TRBJ1-5,TRBV10-3,CAISDPTGDSNQPQHF
TRBJ2-1,TRBV7-6,CASSLATGASYNEQFF
TRBJ1-2,TRBV29-1,CSVVPPNYGYTF
TRBJ1-4,TRBV12-3/TRBV12-4,CASSRGQGINEKLFF
TRBJ2-7,TRBV20-1,CSARDSRGLAGEQYF
TRBJ2-1,TRBV7-9,CASSPRWGHSYNEQFF
TRBJ1-1,TRBV5-1,CASSLWPGSDTEAFF
TRBJ1-1,TRBV18,CASSRAAGQGAVEAFF
TRBJ2-4,TRBV5-1,CASSLTGRDKNIQYF
TRBJ2-4,TRBV20-1,CSAEAGQGAHIQYF
TRBJ2-7,TRBV5-1,CASSLVWREGGYEQYF
TRBJ1-2,TRBV20-1,CSARPPNRASNYGYTF
TRBJ2-3,TRBV10-3,CAISDRTSGITDTQYF
TRBJ2-2,TRBV7-2,CASSLRTGGNTGELFF
TRBJ1-5,TRBV10-2,CASSETGRGNQPQHF
TRBJ2-1,TRBV12-3/TRBV12-4,CASSQRTSGVFNEQFF
TRBJ1-2,TRBV5-1,CASSLKGGVDYGYTF
TRBJ1-6,TRBV4-1,CVSSSETAYNSPLHF
TRBJ2-7,TRBV5-1,CASSLAPRASGRYEQYF
TRBJ1-1,TRBV4-3,CASSQDLGTWAGYTEAFF
TRBJ2-1,TRBV5-6,CASSLARLGQISYEQFF
TRBJ2-1,TRBV5-5,CASSLGIAGAYNEQFF
TRBJ1-5,TRBV7-9,CASSLGSSISQPQHF
TRBJ1-5,TRBV7-8,CASSLEKDRIWKPQHF
TRBJ2-5,TRBV20-1,CSAPLEGQETQYF